This T cell receptor beta chain emerged from a study of OX40 agonist ivuxolimab in advanced cancers. Some clones are missing from TCRdb's copy, which holds only in-frame ones; the method was immunoSEQ multiplex PCR. The sample includes around 65,000 clones, 70% to 90% of them seen just once. In germline, CDR1 is LNHDA, CDR2 SQIVND (reference sequence). The CDR3 sequence is 17 residues long. Unmatched junction bases numbered 12, after V lost 7 bases and J lost 3 bases. A few counts support this clone. The sample consisted of CD4+ or CD8+ T cells sorted from blood, taken in a trial of the OX40 agonist ivuxolimab. The V and J genes are TRBV19 and TRBJ1-4; 9 nucleotides agree with TRBD1. This receptor was identified in an adult with an advanced solid tumor such as melanoma, head and neck, liver or kidney cancer. In DNA, the CDR3 is TGTGCCAGTACCACCCGGGGACAGGGTTCGGCTAATGAAAAACTGTTTTTT. Residues: CASTTRGQGSANEKLFF.